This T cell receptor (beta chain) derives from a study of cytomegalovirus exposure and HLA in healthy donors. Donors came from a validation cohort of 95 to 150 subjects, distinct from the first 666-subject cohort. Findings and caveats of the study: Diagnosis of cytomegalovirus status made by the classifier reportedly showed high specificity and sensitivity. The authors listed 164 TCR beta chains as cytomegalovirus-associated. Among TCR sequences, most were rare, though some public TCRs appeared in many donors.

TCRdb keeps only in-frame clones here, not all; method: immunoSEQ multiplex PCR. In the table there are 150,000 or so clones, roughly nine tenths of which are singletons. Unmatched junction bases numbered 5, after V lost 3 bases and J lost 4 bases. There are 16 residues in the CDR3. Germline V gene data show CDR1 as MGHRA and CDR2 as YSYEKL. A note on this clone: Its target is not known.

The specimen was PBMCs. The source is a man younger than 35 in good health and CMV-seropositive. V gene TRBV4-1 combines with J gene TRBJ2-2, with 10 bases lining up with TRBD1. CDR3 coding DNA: TGCGCCAGCAGCCAGGGGACAGGGGTATTCACCGGGGAGCTGTTTTTT. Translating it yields CASSQGTGVFTGELFF.